This TCR beta chain was retrieved from a study of blood T cells in healthy people across ages. Regarding the study as a whole: Age advanced and TCR beta diversity per million T cells fell, roughly linearly. Using unsorted PBMCs precluded a conclusive naive versus antigen-experienced comparison.

Trimming took off 12 bases at V and 0 bases at J, with 22 bases between the two ends. This CDR3 contains 17 residues. Germline lookup yields CDR1 KGHDR and CDR2 SFDVKD. A J-beta primer mix and a sample-barcoded 5' primer were used in a second PCR of about 7 to 12 cycles. Every cDNA molecule carried a tag from a template-switch adaptor bearing 12 random nucleotides. From the 5' RACE reads, TCRdb called clonotypes with MiXCR, one entry per CDR3 protein. This table has 1.4 million or so distinct CDR3 sequences, 42% appearing once. Worth noting for this clonotype: Its antigen is undetermined.

The chain couples TRBV24-1 to TRBJ1-4; perhaps TRBD1 as D (5 bases). The specimen sequenced was blood. The sequence was obtained from a woman between 18 and 29 years old in good health. The CDR3 region is CASSLPGRRSTNEKLFF. The CDR3 DNA sequence: TGTGCCTCCTCTCTCCCGGGGCGACGATCAACTAATGAAAAACTGTTTTTT.